Detailed here is one T cell receptor beta chain. Seattle patients were enrolled during active infection and followed longitudinally. The sample originates from a study of blood T cell repertoires in COVID-19. Looking at the study overall: COVID-19 samples from acute and convalescent phases originated in the United States, Italy and Spain. Sources were T cells, B-cell-depleted T cells, or PBMCs; the material itself was cDNA or gDNA.

As processed by the authors: Amplification of reference gene primers was used by the study to estimate nucleated cell counts. The assay was immunoSEQ multiplex PCR, and TCRdb's table has in-frame clones only and misses some. Clonal size and the V and J genes are those of that table, whereas D and trimming came from the DNA. The sample lists under 70,000 clones; just over 85% were seen once. The sequence came from a woman in her fifties or sixties with COVID-19, enrolled during active disease. Sequencing was done on a sample of peripheral blood.

The DNA of the CDR3 is TGTGCCAGCAGCTTTACTAACTATGGCTACACCTTC. As protein: CASSFTNYGYTF. J is TRBJ1-2 and V is TRBV5-4; D uncertain. V lost 2 bases to trimming and J lost 0 bases, with 2 bases between them. The length of the CDR3 is 12 residues. Germline V gene data show CDR1 as SGHNT and CDR2 as YYREEE (reference sequence).